The clone carrying this T cell receptor (beta chain) was recorded once. Specified treatment: randomized to nivolumab then ipilimumab (arm A) or the reverse (arm B). No patient had prior DNA-damaging chemotherapy. Germline CDR1 reads LGHNA; CDR2 reads YNFKEQ. V shed 3 bases and J shed 1 base, with 13 bases lying between them. The CDR3 totals 15 residues. The data derive from a study of sequential checkpoint blockade in melanoma. The overall study: After both sequences, patients received maintenance nivolumab.

The table came from immunoSEQ multiplex PCR; TCRdb's copy has only in-frame clones and leaves some out. The sample has about 17,000 clones; over 60% are singletons. The receptor's source is a human donor with melanoma. V and J are TRBV4-2 and TRBJ2-7; D may be TRBD1 (5 bases). The sample here was CD8+ T cells sorted from blood (inferred from file names), taken from a patient given nivolumab and ipilimumab in sequence. This chain's CDR3 is CASSHLQGVSYEQYF. The CDR3, as DNA: TGTGCCAGCAGCCATCTCCAGGGCGTTTCCTACGAGCAGTACTTC.